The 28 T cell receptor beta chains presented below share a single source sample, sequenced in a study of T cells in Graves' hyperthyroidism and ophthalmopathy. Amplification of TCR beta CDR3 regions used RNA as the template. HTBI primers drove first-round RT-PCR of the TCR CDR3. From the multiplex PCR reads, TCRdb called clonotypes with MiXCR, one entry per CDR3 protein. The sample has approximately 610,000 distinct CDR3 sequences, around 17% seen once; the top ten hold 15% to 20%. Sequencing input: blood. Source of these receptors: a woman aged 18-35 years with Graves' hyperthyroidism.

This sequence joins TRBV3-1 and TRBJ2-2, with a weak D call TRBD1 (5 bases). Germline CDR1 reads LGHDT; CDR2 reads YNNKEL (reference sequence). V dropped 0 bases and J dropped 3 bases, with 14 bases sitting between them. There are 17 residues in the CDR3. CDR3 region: CASSQDLRLRDTGELFF. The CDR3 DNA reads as TGTGCCAGCAGCCAAGATCTACGACTCAGGGACACCGGGGAGCTGTTTTTT.

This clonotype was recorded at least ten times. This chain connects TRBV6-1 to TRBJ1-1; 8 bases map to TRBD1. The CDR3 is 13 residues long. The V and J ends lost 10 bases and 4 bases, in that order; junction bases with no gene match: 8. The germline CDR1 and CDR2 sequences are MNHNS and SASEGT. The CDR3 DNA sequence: TGTGCCACTCACAGGGGGTTCGGCACTGAAGCTTTCTTT. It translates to CATHRGFGTEAFF.

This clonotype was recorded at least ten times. The CDR3 reads CSASRKQGGLDNEQFF. CDR3 nucleotides: TGCAGTGCTAGCCGAAAACAGGGAGGTTTGGACAATGAGCAGTTCTTC. V usage is TRBV20-1 and J usage is TRBJ2-1; D is perhaps TRBD1 or TRBD2 (6 bases each). Germline loops: CDR1 DFQATT, CDR2 SNEGSKA (reference sequence). The V gene lost 3 bases and the J gene lost 5 bases, with 20 bases spanning the gap. This CDR3 has 16 residues.

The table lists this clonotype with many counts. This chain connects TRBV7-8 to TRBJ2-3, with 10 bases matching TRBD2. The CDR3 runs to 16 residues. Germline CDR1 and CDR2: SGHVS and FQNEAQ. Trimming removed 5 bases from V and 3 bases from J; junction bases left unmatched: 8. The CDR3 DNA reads TGTGCCAGCAGCCTCCTCGGACTAGCGGCTACAGATACGCAGTATTTT. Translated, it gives CASSLLGLAATDTQYF.

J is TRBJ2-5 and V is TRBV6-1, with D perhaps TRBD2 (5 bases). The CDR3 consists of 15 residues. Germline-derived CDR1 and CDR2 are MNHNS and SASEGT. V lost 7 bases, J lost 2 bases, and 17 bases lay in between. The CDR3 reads CASISRVKRQETQYF. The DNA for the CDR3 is TGTGCCAGCATCTCCCGGGTGAAGCGGCAAGAGACCCAGTACTTC.

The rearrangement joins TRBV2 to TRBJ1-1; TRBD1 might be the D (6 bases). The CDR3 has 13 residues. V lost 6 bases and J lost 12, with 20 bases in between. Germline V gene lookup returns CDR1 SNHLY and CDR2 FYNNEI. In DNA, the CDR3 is TGTGCCAGCAGGAACCGGGACAAGGGCGTAACTTTCTTT. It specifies CASRNRDKGVTFF.

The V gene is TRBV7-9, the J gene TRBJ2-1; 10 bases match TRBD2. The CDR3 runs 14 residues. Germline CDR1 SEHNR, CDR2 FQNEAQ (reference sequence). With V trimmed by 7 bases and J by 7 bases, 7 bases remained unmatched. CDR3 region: CASNELAGGNEQFF. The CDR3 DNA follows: TGTGCCAGCAACGAATTAGCGGGGGGTAATGAGCAGTTCTTC. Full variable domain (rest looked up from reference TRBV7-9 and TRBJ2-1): DTGVSQNPRHKITKRGQNVTFRCDPISEHNRLYWYRQTLGQGPEFLTYFQNEAQLEKSRLLSDRFSAERPKGSFSTLEIQRTEQGDSAMYLCASNELAGGNEQFFGPGTRLTVL.

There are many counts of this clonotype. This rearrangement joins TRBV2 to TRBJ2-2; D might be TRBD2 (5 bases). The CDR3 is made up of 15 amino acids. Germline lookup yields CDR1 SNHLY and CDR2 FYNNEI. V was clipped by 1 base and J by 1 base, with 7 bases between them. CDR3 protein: CASSEDEGNTGELFF. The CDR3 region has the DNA TGTGCCAGCAGTGAAGATGAGGGGAACACCGGGGAGCTGTTTTTT.

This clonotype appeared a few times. This CDR3 reads CASSYWVRSNQPQHF. DNA of the CDR3: TGTGCCAGCAGTTACTGGGTTAGGAGCAATCAGCCCCAGCATTTT. The chain recombines TRBV6-2 or TRBV6-3 with TRBJ1-5; D is uncertain. With 1 base removed from V and 1 base from J, the gap between germline ends came to 8 bases. In germline, CDR1 is MNHEY, CDR2 SVGEGT. The CDR3 is 15 amino acids.

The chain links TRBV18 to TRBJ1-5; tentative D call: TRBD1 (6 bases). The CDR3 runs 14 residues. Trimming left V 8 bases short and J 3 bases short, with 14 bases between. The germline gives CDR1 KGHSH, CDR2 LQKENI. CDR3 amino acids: CASATGNNNQPQHF. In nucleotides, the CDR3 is TGTGCCAGCGCCACAGGGAATAACAATCAGCCCCAGCATTTT.

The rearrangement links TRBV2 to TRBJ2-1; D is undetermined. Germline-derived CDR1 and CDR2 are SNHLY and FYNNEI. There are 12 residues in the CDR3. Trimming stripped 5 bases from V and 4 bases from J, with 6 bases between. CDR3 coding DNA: TGTGCCAGCAGTCCAGTTTACAATGAGCAGTTCTTC. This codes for CASSPVYNEQFF.

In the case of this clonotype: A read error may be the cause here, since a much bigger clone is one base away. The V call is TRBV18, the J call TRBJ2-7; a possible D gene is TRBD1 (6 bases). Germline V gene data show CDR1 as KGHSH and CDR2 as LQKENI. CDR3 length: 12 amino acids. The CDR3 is CASTPPGAEQYF. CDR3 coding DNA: TGTGCCAGCACACCACCAGGGGCCGAGCAGTACTTC. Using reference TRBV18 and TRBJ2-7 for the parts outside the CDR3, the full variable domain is NAGVMQNPRHLVRRRGQEARLRCSPMKGHSHVYWYRQLPEEGLKFMVYLQKENIIDESGMPKERFSAEFPKEGPSILRIQQVVRGDSAAYFCASTPPGAEQYFGPGTRLTVT.

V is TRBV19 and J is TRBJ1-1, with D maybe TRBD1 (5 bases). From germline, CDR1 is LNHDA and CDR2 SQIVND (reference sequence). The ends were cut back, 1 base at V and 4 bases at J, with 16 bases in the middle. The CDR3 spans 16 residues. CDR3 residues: CASSIGSGRVGTEAFF. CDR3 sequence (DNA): TGTGCCAGTAGTATAGGCAGCGGCAGGGTGGGCACTGAAGCTTTCTTT.

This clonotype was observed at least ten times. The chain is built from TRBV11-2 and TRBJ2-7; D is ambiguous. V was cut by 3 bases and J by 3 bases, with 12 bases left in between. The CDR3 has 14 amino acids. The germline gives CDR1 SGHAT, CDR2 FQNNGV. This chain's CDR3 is CASSFHDSGYEQYF. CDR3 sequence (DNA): TGTGCCAGCAGCTTCCATGACTCAGGCTACGAGCAGTACTTC. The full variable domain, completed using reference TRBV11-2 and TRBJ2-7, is EAGVAQSPRYKIIEKRQSVAFWCNPISGHATLYWYQQILGQGPKLLIQFQNNGVVDDSQLPKDRFSAERLKGVDSTLKIQPAKLEDSAVYLCASSFHDSGYEQYFGPGTRLTVT.

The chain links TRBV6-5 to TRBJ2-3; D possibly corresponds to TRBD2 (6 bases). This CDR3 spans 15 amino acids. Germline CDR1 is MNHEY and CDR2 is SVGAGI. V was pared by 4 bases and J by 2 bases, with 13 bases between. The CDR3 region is CASSFGGGITDTQYF. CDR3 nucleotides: TGTGCCAGCAGTTTCGGGGGAGGAATCACAGATACGCAGTATTTT.

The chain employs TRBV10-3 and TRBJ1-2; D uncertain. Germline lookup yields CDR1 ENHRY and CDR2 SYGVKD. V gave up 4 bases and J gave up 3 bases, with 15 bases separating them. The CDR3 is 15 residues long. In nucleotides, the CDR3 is TGTGCCATCAGTGGAGTTGGACCCCGCGACTATGGCTACACCTTC. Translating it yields CAISGVGPRDYGYTF.

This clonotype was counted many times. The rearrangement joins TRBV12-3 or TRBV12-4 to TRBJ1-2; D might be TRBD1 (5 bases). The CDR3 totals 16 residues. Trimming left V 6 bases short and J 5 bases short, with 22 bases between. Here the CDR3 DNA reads TGTGCCAGCAGAGATGCCGGGACTCCTGAGGGATATGGCTACACCTTC. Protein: CASRDAGTPEGYGYTF.

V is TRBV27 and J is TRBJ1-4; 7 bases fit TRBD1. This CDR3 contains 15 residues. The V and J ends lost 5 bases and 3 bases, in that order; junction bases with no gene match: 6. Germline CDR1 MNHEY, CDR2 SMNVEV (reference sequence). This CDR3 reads CASSPYRGANEKLFF. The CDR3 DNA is TGTGCCAGCAGTCCTTACAGGGGAGCTAATGAAAAACTGTTTTTT.

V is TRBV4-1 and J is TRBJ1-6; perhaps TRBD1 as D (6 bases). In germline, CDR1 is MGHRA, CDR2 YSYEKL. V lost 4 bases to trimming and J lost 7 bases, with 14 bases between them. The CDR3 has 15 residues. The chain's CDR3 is CASSRLRDTNSPLHF. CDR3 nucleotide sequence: TGCGCCAGCAGCCGTCTCCGGGACACCAATTCACCCCTCCACTTT.

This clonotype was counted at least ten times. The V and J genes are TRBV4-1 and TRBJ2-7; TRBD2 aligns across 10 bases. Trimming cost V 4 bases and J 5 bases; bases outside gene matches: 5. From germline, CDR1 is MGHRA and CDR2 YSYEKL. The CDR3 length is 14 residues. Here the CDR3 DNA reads TGCGCCAGCAGCCCACGGACTAGCGGCCACGAGCAGTACTTC. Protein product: CASSPRTSGHEQYF.

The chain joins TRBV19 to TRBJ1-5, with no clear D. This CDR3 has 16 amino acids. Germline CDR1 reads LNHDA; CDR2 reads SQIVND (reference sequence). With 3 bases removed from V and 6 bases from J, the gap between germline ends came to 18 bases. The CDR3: CASSIIRVSKVQPQHF. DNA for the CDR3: TGTGCCAGTAGTATCATAAGGGTTAGTAAGGTTCAGCCCCAGCATTTT.

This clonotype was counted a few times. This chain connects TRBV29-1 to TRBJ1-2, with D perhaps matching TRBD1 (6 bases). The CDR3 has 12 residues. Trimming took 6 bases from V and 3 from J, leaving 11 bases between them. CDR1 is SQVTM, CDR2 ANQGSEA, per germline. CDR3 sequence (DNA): TGCAGCGTCCGACAGGCTGACTATGGCTACACCTTC. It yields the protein CSVRQADYGYTF.

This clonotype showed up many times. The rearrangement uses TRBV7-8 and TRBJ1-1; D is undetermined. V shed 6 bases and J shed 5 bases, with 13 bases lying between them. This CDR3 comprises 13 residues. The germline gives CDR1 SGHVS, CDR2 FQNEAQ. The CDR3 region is CASRSTSGTEAFF. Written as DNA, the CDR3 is TGTGCCAGCAGGTCGACCAGCGGTACTGAAGCTTTCTTT.

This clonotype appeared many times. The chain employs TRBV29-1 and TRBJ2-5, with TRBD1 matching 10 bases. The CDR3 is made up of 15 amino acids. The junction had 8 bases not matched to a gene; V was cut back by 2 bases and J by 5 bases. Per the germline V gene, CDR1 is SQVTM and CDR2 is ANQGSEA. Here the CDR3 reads CSVEPGQGRFETQYF. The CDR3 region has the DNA TGCAGCGTTGAACCGGGACAGGGGAGGTTTGAGACCCAGTACTTC.

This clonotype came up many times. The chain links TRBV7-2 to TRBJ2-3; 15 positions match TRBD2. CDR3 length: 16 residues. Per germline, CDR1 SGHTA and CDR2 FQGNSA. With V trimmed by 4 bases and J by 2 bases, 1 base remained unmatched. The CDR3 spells CASSWTSGGATDTQYF. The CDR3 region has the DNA TGTGCCAGCAGCTGGACTAGCGGGGGGGCCACAGATACGCAGTATTTT. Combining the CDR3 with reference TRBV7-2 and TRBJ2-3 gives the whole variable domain GAGVSQSPSNKVTEKGKDVELRCDPISGHTALYWYRQSLGQGLEFLIYFQGNSAPDKSGLPSDRFSAERTGGSVSTLTIQRTQQEDSAVYLCASSWTSGGATDTQYFGPGTRLTVL.

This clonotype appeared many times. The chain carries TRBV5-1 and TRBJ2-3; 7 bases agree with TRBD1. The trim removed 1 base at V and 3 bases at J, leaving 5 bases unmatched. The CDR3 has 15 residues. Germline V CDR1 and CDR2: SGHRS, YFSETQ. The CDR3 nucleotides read TGCGCCAGCAGCTTGTACAGGGGCGATACAGATACGCAGTATTTT. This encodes CASSLYRGDTDTQYF. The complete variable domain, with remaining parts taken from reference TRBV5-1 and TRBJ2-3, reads KAGVTQTPRYLIKTRGQQVTLSCSPISGHRSVSWYQQTPGQGLQFLFEYFSETQRNKGNFPGRFSGRQFSNSRSEMNVSTLELGDSALYLCASSLYRGDTDTQYFGPGTRLTVL.

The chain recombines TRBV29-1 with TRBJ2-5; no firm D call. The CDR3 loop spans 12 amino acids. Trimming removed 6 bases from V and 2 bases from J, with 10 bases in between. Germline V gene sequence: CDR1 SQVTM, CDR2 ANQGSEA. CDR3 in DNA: TGCAGCGTCGCGACTGTACAAGAGACCCAGTACTTC. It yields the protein CSVATVQETQYF.

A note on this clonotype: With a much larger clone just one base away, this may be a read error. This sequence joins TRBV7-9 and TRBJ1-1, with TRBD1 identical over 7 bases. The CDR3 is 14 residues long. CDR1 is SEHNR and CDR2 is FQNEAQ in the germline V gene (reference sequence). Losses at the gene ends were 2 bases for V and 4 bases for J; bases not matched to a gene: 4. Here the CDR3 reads CASSLSTGSTEAFF. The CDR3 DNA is TGTGCCAGCAGCTTATCGACAGGGTCCACTGAAGCTTTCTTT.